This entry concerns a single T cell receptor beta chain. This record comes from a study of blood T cell repertoires in COVID-19. The overall study: From the United States, Italy and Spain came samples of acute and convalescent COVID-19.

Sequenced by immunoSEQ multiplex PCR; TCRdb stores in-frame clones only, minus some. This table has 250,000 to 300,000 clones, about 88% appearing once. Patients of the Seattle cohort, enrolled during active infection, were followed longitudinally. In germline, CDR1 is MGHRA, CDR2 YSYEKL. The CDR3 has 15 residues. With V trimmed by 6 bases and J by 8 bases, 10 bases remained unmatched. The chain has TRBV4-1 and TRBJ1-6, with TRBD1 identical over 7 bases. The sample was peripheral blood. The receptor comes from a woman aged 25 to 39 with COVID-19, enrolled during active disease. In DNA, the CDR3 is TGCGCCAGCAGTGAAATCTCCAGGGGGTATTCACCCCTCCACTTT. Its protein product is CASSEISRGYSPLHF.